Listed here is a single T cell receptor beta chain. The V and J ends lost 0 bases and 4 bases, in that order; junction bases with no gene match: 6. The CDR3 is made up of 15 amino acids. CDR1 and CDR2 from the germline V gene are SGHRS and YFSETQ. Source study methods: By means of reference gene primer amplification, nucleated cell counts were estimated. Sequencing used immunoSEQ multiplex PCR; TCRdb keeps in-frame clones, though not all of them. That table is the source of V, J and clone size, and D and trimming were worked out from the DNA. This table has tens of thousands of clones, roughly 80% appearing once. This sample was taken from a study of blood T cell repertoires in COVID-19. Overall study context: Acute-phase and convalescent COVID-19 samples originated in the United States, Italy and Spain. T cells, B-cell-depleted T cells, or PBMCs provided the cDNA or gDNA that served as material.

The rearrangement links TRBV5-1 to TRBJ1-2; 7 bases align to TRBD1. The source is a woman at least 80 years old with active or convalescent COVID-19. The source material was peripheral blood. DNA of the CDR3: TGCGCCAGCAGCTTGGGTGGACAGGCCTCCTATGGCTACACCTTC. This codes for CASSLGGQASYGYTF. Full variable domain (outside the CDR3, taken from reference TRBV5-1 and TRBJ1-2): KAGVTQTPRYLIKTRGQQVTLSCSPISGHRSVSWYQQTPGQGLQFLFEYFSETQRNKGNFPGRFSGRQFSNSRSEMNVSTLELGDSALYLCASSLGGQASYGYTFGSGTRLTVV.